These 2 T cell receptor beta chains were all obtained from the same sample, sequenced in a study of cytomegalovirus exposure and HLA in healthy donors. The data were produced by immunoSEQ multiplex PCR, yet TCRdb's version contains in-frame clones alone and is incomplete. Here the sample spans around 120,000 clones, approximately 90% being singletons. Sequenced input: PBMCs. The receptors here all came from a man younger than 35 in good health and CMV-seronegative.

This clone occurred once. The V and J genes are TRBV11-2 and TRBJ2-4; no firm D call. The CDR3 covers 16 residues. Germline CDR1 and CDR2: SGHAT and FQNNGV. V was cut by 4 bases and J by 0 bases, with 13 bases left in between. In DNA form, the CDR3 reads TGTGCCAGCAGCTCCCCAGACACACTAGCCAAAAACATTCAGTACTTC. Translated: CASSSPDTLAKNIQYF.

This clone has more than one count but fewer than ten. The V gene is TRBV2, the J gene TRBJ1-5; D not resolved. The germline V and J ends were trimmed by 5 bases and 4 bases, with 15 bases remaining between them. CDR1 and CDR2 (germline): SNHLY, FYNNEI. The CDR3 loop spans 15 amino acids. The CDR3 region is CASSTGSDLNQPQHF. The CDR3 region has the DNA TGTGCCAGCAGTACGGGATCCGATCTAAATCAGCCCCAGCATTTT.